The sequence of this T cell receptor beta chain was determined in a study of cytotoxic CD8 clonotypes in ibrutinib-treated CLL. Generated by immunoSEQ multiplex PCR, the TCRdb table keeps only in-frame clones and is missing some. The table has roughly 300,000 clones, 65% to 85% seen once. The CDR3 contains 15 residues. Germline CDR1 SGHTA, CDR2 FQGNSA. V was shortened by 1 base and J by 6 bases, with 15 bases between the two germline ends. The starting material was PBMCs, obtained at disease progression, from a patient treated with ibrutinib. The TCR sequence derives from a human donor with chronic lymphocytic leukemia. This sequence joins TRBV7-2 and TRBJ2-5, with D possibly matching TRBD2 (6 bases). The chain's CDR3 is CASSLGLGPVKTQYF. CDR3 nucleotide sequence: TGTGCCAGCAGCTTAGGACTAGGGCCCGTTAAGACCCAGTACTTC.